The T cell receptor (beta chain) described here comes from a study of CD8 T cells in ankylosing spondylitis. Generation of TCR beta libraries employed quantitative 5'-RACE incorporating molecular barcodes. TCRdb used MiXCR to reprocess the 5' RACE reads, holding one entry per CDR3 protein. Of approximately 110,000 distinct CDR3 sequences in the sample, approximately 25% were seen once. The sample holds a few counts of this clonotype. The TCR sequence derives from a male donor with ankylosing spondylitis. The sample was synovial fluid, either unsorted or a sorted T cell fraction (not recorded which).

CDR3 DNA: TGTGCCAGCAGCTTAGATGGAAGCTCAGTGGCTTTCTTT. This translates into CASSLDGSSVAFF. The genes are TRBV11-2 and TRBJ1-1; D is ambiguous. The CDR3 totals 13 residues. Germline lookup yields CDR1 SGHAT and CDR2 FQNNGV. V gave up 0 bases and J gave up 11 bases, with 13 bases separating them.